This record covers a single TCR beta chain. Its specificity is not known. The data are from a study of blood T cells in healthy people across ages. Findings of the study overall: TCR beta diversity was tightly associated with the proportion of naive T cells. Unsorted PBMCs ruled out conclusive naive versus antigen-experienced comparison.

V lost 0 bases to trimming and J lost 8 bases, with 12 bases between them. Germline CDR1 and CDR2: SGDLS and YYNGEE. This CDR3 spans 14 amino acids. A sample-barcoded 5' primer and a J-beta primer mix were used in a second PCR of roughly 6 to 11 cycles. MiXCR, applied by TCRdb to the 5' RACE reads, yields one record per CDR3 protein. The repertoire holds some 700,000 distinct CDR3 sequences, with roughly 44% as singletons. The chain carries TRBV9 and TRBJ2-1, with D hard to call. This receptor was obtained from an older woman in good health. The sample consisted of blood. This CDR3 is CASSVAGSLDEQFF. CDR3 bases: TGTGCCAGCAGCGTAGCGGGTAGCTTGGATGAGCAGTTCTTC.